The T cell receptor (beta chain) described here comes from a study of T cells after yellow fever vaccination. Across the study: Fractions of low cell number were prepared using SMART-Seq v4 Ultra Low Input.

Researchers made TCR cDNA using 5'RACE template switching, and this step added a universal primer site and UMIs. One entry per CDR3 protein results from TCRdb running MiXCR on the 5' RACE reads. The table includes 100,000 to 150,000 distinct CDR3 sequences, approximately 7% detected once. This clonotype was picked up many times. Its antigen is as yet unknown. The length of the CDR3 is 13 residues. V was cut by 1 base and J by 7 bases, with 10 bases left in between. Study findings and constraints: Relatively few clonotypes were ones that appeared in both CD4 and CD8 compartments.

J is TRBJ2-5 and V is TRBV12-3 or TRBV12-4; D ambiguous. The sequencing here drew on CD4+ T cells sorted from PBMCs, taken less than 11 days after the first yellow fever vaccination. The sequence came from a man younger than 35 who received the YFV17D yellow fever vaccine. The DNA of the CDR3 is TGTGCCAGCAGTTTAGGACTTAAAGGGACCCAGTACTTC. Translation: CASSLGLKGTQYF.